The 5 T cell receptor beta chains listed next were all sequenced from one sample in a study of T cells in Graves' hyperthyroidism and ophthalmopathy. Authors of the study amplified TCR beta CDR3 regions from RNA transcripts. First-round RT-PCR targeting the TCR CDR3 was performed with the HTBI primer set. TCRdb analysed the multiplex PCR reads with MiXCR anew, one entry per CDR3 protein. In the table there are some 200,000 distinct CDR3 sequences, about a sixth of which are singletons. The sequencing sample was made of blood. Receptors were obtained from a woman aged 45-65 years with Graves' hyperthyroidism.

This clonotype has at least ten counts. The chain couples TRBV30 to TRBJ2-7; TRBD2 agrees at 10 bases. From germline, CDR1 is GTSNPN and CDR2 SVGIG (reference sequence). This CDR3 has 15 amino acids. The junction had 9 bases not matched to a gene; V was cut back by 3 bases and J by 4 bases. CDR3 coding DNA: TGTGCCTGGAGCAAAAGCGGGAGGGCCTTGTACGAGCAGTACTTC. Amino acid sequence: CAWSKSGRALYEQYF. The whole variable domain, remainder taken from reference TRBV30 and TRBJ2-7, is SQTIHQWPATLVQPVGSPLSLECTVEGTSNPNLYWYRQAAGRGLQLLFYSVGIGQISSEVPQNLSASRPQDRQFILSSKKLLLSDSGFYLCAWSKSGRALYEQYFGPGTRLTVT.

DNA of the CDR3: TGTGCCAGCAGTTTACCCGGGACTTCCTCTGGGGCCAACGTCCTGACTTTC. Its translation: CASSLPGTSSGANVLTF. The rearrangement uses TRBV28 and TRBJ2-6; the D gene is possibly TRBD2 (6 bases). Germline V lookup: CDR1 MDHEN, CDR2 SYDVKM. V dropped 2 bases and J dropped 0 bases, with 11 bases sitting between them. CDR3 length: 17 amino acids.

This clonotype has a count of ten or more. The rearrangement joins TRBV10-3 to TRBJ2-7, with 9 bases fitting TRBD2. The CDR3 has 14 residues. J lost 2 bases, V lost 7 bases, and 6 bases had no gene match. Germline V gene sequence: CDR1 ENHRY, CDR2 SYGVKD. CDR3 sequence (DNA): TGTGCCATCACCCCGGGCGGGAGGGCCTACGAGCAGTACTTC. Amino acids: CAITPGGRAYEQYF.

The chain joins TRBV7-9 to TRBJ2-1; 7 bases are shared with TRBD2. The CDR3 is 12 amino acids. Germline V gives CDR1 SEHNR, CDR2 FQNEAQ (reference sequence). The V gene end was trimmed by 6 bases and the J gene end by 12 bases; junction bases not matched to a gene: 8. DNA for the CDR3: TGTGCCAGCAGGTACGGACGGGAGGTGCAGTTCTTC. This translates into CASRYGREVQFF.

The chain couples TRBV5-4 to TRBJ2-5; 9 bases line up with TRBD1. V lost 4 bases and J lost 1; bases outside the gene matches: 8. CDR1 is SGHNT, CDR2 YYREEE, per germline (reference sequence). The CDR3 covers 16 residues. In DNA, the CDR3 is TGTGCCAGCAGCCCCAGGACAGGGGTGTTCCAAGAGACCCAGTACTTC. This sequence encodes CASSPRTGVFQETQYF.